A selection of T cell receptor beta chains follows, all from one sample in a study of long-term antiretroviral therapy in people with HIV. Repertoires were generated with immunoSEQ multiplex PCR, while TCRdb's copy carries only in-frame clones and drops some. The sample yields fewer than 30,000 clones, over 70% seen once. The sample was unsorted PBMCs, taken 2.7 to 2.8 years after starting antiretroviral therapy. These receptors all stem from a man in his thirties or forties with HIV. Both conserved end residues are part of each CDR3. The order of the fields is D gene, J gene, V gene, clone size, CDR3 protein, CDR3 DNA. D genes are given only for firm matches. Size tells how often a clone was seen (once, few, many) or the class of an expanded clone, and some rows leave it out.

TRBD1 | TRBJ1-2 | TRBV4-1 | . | CASSGQGGYGYTF | TGCGCCAGCAGCGGACAGGGGGGCTATGGCTACACCTTC
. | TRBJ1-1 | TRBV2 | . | CASRDGGFGDEAFF | TGTGCCAGCAGGGATGGGGGCTTTGGTGATGAAGCTTTCTTT
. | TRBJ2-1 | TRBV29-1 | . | CSVEFENNEQFF | TGCAGCGTTGAATTTGAGAACAATGAGCAGTTCTTC
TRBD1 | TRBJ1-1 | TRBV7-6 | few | CASSSGQGANTEAFF | TGTGCCAGCAGCTCGGGACAGGGAGCGAACACTGAAGCTTTCTTT
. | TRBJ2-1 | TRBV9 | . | CASSPQGGSGNEQFF | TGTGCCAGCAGCCCCCAGGGGGGGAGCGGGAATGAGCAGTTCTTC
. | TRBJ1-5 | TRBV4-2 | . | CASSARRTDYSNQPQHF | TGTGCCAGCAGCGCGCGGAGGACAGACTATAGCAATCAGCCCCAGCATTTT
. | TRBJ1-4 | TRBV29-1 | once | CSAPGPGGTNEKLFF | TGCAGCGCTCCGGGCCCCGGGGGCACTAATGAAAAACTGTTTTTT
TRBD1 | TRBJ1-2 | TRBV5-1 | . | CASSQSGTGISLDGYTF | TGCGCCAGCAGCCAATCCGGGACAGGGATAAGTCTGGATGGCTACACCTTC
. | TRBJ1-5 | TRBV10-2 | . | CASSESGGSNQPQHF | TGCGCCAGCAGTGAGTCCGGCGGTAGCAATCAGCCCCAGCATTTT
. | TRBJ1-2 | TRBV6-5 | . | CASSQGSQPHF | TGTGCCAGCAGCCAAGGGTCCCAGCCGCACTTC
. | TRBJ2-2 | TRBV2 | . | CASSGPMNTGELFF | TGTGCCAGCAGTGGGCCGATGAACACCGGGGAGCTGTTTTTT
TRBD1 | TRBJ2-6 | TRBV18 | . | CASSVQGASGANVLTF | TGTGCCAGCTCAGTACAGGGGGCCTCTGGGGCCAACGTCCTGACTTTC
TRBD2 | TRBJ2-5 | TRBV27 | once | CASSSLGSGGDQETQYF | TGTGCCAGCAGTTCCCTGGGTAGCGGGGGGGATCAAGAGACCCAGTACTTC
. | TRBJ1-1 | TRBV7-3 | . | CASRRDRNTEAFF | TGTGCCAGCCGCCGCGACAGGAACACTGAAGCTTTCTTT
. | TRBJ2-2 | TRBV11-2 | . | CASSLGVPITNTGELFF | TGTGCCAGCAGCTTAGGGGTTCCTATAACGAACACCGGGGAGCTGTTTTTT
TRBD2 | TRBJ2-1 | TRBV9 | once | CASSVGGASGRFYEQFF | TGTGCCAGCAGCGTAGGGGGGGCTAGCGGGAGGTTCTATGAGCAGTTCTTC
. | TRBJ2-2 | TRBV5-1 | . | CASSPGVARSGELFF | TGCGCCAGCAGCCCGGGGGTAGCAAGATCCGGGGAGCTGTTTTTT
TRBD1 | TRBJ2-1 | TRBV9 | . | CASSARDSSYNEQFF | TGTGCCAGCAGTGCCCGGGACAGCTCCTACAATGAGCAGTTCTTC
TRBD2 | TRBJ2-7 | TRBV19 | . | CASSHGGYYEQYF | TGTGCCAGTAGTCACGGGGGGTACTACGAGCAGTACTTC